This T cell receptor (beta chain) was captured by sequencing in a study of T-cell memory formation after mild COVID-19. The sample holds a few counts of this clonotype. TCRdb re-called the 5' RACE reads through MiXCR, storing one row per CDR3 protein. The sample lists nearly 200,000 distinct CDR3 sequences; roughly 18% were seen once. The source is an adult woman who had mild COVID-19 (a few samples of this study predate the infection). Cell type and time point are not known. Sequenced sample: PBMCs or a T cell subset sorted from them (not recorded which).

The CDR3 coding sequence is TGTGCCAGCTCACCAGAGTCGGCGGCGGGCTACACCTTC. It yields the protein CASSPESAAGYTF. The chain has TRBV18 and TRBJ1-2; D is unclear. The CDR3 length is 13 residues. Germline CDR1 KGHSH, CDR2 LQKENI. Deletions cut 2 bases from V and 8 bases from J, with 12 bases between.